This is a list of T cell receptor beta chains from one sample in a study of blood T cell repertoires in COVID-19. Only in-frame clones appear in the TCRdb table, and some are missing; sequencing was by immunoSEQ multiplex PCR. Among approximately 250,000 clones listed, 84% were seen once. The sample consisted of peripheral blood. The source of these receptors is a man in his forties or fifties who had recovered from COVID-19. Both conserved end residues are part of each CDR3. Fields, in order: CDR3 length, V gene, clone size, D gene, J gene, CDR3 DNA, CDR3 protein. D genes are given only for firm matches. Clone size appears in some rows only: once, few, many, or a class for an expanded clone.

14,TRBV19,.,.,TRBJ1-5,TGTGCCAGTAGCCCGTCGGGTCGGAATCAGCCCCAGCATTTT,CASSPSGRNQPQHF
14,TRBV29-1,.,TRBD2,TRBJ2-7,TGCAGCGTACAACCGGGACTAGTGGCCGGCGAGCAGTACTTC,CSVQPGLVAGEQYF
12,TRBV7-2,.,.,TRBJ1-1,TGTGCCAGCAGCTGGGCGAACACTGAAGCTTTCTTT,CASSWANTEAFF
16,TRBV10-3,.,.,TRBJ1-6,TGTGCCATCCGGGCGGACAATAACAGGGAGAATTCACCCCTCCACTTT,CAIRADNNRENSPLHF
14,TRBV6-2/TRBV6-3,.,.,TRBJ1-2,TGTGCCAGCAGTCGTGAGGGATGGGGATATGGCTACACCTTC,CASSREGWGYGYTF
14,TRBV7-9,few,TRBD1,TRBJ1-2,TGTGCCAGCAGCCTTACTCAGGGGGCGGGAGGCTACACCTTC,CASSLTQGAGGYTF
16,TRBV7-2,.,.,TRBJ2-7,TGTGCCAGCAGTCCCGCAGAGAGTGGGAGGCCCTACGAGCAGTACTTC,CASSPAESGRPYEQYF
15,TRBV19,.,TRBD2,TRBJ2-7,TGTGCCAGTAGGAGGAAGGCTAGCGGGCCCTACGAGCAGTACTTC,CASRRKASGPYEQYF
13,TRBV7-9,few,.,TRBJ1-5,TGTGCCAGCAGCTTCGAGGGTCGTCAGCCCCAGCATTTT,CASSFEGRQPQHF
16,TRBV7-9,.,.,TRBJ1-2,TGTGCCAGCAGCCCGCGATTAAGGGGAGGGAACTATGGCTACACCTTC,CASSPRLRGGNYGYTF
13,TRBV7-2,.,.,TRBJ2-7,TGTGCCAGCAGCTCCAACCGAGCCTACGAGCAGTACTTC,CASSSNRAYEQYF
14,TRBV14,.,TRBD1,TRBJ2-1,TGTGCCAGCAGCCAAGAAGTCTGGGGTGGGACAGAGTTCTTC,CASSQEVWGGTEFF
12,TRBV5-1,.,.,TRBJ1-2,TGCGCCAGCAGCGTTGACAGCTATGGCTACACCTTC,CASSVDSYGYTF
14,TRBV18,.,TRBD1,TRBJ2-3,TGTGCCAGCTCACCACGAAGGGACAGTAATACGCAGTATTTT,CASSPRRDSNTQYF
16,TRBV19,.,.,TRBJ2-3,TGTGCCAGTAGTATAGAGGCCGGGAGCGCGACAGATACGCAGTATTTT,CASSIEAGSATDTQYF
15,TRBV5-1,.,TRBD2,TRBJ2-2,TGCGCCAGCAGCTTGGGCGGGAGCGACGCCGGGGAGCTGTTTTTT,CASSLGGSDAGELFF
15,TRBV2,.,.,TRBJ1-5,TGTGCCAGCACCGAGGACAGTCATAGCAATCAGCCCCAGCATTTT,CASTEDSHSNQPQHF
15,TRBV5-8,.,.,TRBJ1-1,TGTGCCAGCAGCTTTCAGGGCCTGTTAAGCACTGAAGCTTTCTTT,CASSFQGLLSTEAFF
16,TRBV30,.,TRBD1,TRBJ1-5,TGTGCCTGGAGTGTAGGTGTAGGGACAGTTAATCAGCCCCAGCATTTT,CAWSVGVGTVNQPQHF
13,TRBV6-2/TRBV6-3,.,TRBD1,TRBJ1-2,TGTGCCAGCAGTTCTGGACAGGGCTATGGCTACACCTTC,CASSSGQGYGYTF
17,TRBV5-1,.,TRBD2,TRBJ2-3,TGCGCCAGCAGCTCGGGGACTAGCGGGAGGGCGACGGATACGCAGTATTTT,CASSSGTSGRATDTQYF
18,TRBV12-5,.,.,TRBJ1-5,TGTGCTAGTGGTTCCGGGGGGCTGGGCGCCGGGGACAATCAGCCCCAGCATTTT,CASGSGGLGAGDNQPQHF
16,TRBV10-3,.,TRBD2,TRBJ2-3,TGTGCCATCAGTGAGTCAACTAGCGGAACCACAGATACGCAGTATTTT,CAISESTSGTTDTQYF
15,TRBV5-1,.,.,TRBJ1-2,TGCGCCAGCAGCTTGGCCGGGGGAAGGAACTATGGCTACACCTTC,CASSLAGGRNYGYTF
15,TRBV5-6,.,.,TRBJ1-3,TGTGCCAGCAGCTTGGTGGCGGGCTCTGGAAACACCATATATTTT,CASSLVAGSGNTIYF
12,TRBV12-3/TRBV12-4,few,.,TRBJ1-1,TGTGCCAGCAGTTTGTTTCCAGGAGAAGCTTTCTTT,CASSLFPGEAFF
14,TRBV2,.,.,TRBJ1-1,TGTGCCAGCAGTGAAGCGCTTACCAGGACTGAAGCTTTCTTT,CASSEALTRTEAFF
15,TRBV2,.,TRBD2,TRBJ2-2,TGTGCCAGCAGTGAAATGGCTAGCGGGACCGGGGAGCTGTTTTTT,CASSEMASGTGELFF
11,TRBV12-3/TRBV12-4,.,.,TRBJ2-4,TGTGCCAGCAGATCAATGAACATTCAGTACTTC,CASRSMNIQYF
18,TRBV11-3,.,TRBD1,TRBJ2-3,TGTGCCAGCAGAACTTCTCCCGGGACAGTAAAAGGATCAGATACGCAGTATTTT,CASRTSPGTVKGSDTQYF
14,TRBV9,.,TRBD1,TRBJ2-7,TGTGCCAGCAGCGTAGGACAGGGAGTGTACGAGCAGTACTTC,CASSVGQGVYEQYF
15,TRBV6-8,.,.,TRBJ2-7,TGTGCCAGCAGGGCCGCCGGGGGGCTGCGCCCCGAGCAGTACTTC,CASRAAGGLRPEQYF
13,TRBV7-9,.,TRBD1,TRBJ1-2,TGTGCCAGCAGCATGACAGGGGACTATGGCTACACCTTC,CASSMTGDYGYTF
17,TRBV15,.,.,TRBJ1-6,TGTGCCACCAGCAGAGAATTTTCTGCCGAACTAAATTCACCCCTCCACTTT,CATSREFSAELNSPLHF
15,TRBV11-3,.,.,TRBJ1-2,TGTGCCAGCAGCCTCAGGACGGGGGGGGCCTATGGCTACACCTTC,CASSLRTGGAYGYTF
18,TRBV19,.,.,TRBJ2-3,TGTGCCAGTAGTACCACTCTCGCCGGGAAGCACAGCACAGATACGCAGTATTTT,CASSTTLAGKHSTDTQYF
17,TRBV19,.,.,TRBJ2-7,TGTGCCAGTAGGTTTTCAGCGCGAGGTTTCGGCTCCTACGAGCAGTACTTC,CASRFSARGFGSYEQYF
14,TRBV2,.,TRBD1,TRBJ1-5,TGTGCCAGCAGTCCCGACAGGGGCGATCAGCCCCAGCATTTT,CASSPDRGDQPQHF
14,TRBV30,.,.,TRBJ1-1,TGTGCCTGGACCATGCACCTAGCAAACACTGAAGCTTTCTTT,CAWTMHLANTEAFF
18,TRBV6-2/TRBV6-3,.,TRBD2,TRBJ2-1,TGTGCCAGCAGTTACCAGCGGGGGCCCTCCAGTATTTACAATGAGCAGTTCTTC,CASSYQRGPSSIYNEQFF
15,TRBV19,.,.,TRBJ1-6,TGTGCCAGTAATCGACAGCCCACAGTTAATTCACCCCTCCACTTT,CASNRQPTVNSPLHF
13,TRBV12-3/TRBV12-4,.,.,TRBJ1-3,TGTGCCAGCAGCCCGGGATGGTCTTACACCATATATTTT,CASSPGWSYTIYF
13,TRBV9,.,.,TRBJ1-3,TGTGCCAGCAGCATCCCTCCTAGGGGCGCCATATATTTT,CASSIPPRGAIYF
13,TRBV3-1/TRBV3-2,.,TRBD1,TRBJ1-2,TGTGCCAGCAGCCACCGGGACAGGGCTACTTTTTCCTTC,CASSHRDRATFSF
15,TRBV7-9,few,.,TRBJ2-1,TGTGCCAGCAGCTTAGTCGGGGGAGTGAGGTCGGAGCAGTTCTTC,CASSLVGGVRSEQFF
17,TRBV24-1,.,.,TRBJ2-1,TGTGCCACCAGTGATCCCCGGCGGGGCCCGGAGCACAATGAGCAGTTCTTC,CATSDPRRGPEHNEQFF